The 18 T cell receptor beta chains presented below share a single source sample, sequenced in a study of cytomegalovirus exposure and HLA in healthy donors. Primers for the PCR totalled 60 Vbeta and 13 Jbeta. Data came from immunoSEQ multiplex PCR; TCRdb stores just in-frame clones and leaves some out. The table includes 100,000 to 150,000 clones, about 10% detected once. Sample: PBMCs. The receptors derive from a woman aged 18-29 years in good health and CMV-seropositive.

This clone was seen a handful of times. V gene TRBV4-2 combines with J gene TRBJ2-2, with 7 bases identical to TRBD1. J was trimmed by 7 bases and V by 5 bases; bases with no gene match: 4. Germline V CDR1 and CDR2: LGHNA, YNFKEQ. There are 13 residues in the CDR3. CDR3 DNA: TGTGCCAGCAGCGACGCAGGGGGCGGGGAGCTGTTTTTT. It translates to CASSDAGGGELFF.

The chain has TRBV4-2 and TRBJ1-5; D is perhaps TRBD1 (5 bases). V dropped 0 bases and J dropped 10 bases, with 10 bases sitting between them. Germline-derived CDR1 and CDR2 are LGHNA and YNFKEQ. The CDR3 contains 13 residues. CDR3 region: CASSQERGNPQHF. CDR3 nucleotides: TGTGCCAGCAGCCAAGAACGGGGGAATCCCCAGCATTTT.

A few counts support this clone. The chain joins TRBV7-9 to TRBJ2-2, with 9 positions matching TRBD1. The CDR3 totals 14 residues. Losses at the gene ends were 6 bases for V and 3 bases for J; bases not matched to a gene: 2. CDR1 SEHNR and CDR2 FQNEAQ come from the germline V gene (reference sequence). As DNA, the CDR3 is TGTGCCAGCAGGGACAGGGGAGACACCGGGGAGCTGTTTTTT. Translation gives CASRDRGDTGELFF.

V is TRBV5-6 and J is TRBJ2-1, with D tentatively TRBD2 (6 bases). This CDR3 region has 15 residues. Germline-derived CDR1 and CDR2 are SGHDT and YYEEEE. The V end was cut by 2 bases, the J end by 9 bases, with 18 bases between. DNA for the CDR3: TGTGCCAGCAGCTTAGGCAAGATAGCGGTCGGTGAGCAGTTCTTC. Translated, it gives CASSLGKIAVGEQFF. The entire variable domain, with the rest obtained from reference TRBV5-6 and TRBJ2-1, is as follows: DAGVTQSPTHLIKTRGQQVTLRCSPKSGHDTVSWYQQALGQGPQFIFQYYEEEERQRGNFPDRFSGHQFPNYSSELNVNALLLGDSALYLCASSLGKIAVGEQFFGPGTRLTVL.

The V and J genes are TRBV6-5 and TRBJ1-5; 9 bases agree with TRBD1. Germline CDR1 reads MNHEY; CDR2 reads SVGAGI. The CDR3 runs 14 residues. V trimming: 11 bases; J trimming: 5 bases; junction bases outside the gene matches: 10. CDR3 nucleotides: TGTGCCGTCGACGGAGGACAGGGGTATCAGCCCCAGCATTTT. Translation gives CAVDGGQGYQPQHF.

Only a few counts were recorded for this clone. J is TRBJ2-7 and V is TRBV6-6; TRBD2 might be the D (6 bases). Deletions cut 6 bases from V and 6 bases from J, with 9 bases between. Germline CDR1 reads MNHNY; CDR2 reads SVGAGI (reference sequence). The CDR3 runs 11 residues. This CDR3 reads CASRTRLEQYF. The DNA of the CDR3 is TGTGCCAGCAGGACTAGACTCGAGCAGTACTTC.

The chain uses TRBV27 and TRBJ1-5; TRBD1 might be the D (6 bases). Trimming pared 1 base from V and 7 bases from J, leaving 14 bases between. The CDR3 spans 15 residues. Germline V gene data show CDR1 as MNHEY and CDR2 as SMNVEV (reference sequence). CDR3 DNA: TGTGCCAGCAGTTTATTTTCAGGGGTTGGGCAGCCCCAGCATTTT. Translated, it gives CASSLFSGVGQPQHF.

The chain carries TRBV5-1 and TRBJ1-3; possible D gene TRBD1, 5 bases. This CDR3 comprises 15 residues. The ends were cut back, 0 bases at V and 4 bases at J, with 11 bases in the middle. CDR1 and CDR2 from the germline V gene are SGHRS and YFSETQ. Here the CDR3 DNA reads TGCGCCAGCAGCTTGGATGGGGCATCAGGAAACACCATATATTTT. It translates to CASSLDGASGNTIYF.

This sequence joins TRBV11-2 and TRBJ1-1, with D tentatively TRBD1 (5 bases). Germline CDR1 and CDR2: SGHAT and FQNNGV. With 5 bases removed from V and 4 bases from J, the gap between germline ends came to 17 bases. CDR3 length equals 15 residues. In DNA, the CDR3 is TGTGCCAGCAGCAAAGACGACCCGGGGGGCACTGAAGCTTTCTTT. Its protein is CASSKDDPGGTEAFF.

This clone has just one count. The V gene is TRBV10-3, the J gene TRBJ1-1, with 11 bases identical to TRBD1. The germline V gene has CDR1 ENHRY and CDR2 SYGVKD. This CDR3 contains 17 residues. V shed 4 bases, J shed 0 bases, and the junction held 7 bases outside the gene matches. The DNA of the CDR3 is TGTGCCATCAGTGGAGGGACAGGGGGGTTCATGAACACTGAAGCTTTCTTT. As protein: CAISGGTGGFMNTEAFF.

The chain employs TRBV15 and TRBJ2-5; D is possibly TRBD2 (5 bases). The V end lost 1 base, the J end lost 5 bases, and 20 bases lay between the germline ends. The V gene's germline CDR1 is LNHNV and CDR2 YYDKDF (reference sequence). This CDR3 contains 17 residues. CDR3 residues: CATSRVGEGQNRETQYF. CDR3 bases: TGTGCCACCAGCAGAGTAGGCGAGGGCCAAAATCGGGAGACCCAGTACTTC.

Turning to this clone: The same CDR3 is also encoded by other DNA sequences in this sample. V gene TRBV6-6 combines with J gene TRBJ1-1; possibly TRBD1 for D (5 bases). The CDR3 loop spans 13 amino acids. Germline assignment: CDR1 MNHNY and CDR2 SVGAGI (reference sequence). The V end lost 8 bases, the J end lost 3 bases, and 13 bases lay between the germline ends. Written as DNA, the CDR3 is TGTGCCAGCGATTGGGGCGCCGACACTGAAGCTTTCTTT. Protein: CASDWGADTEAFF.

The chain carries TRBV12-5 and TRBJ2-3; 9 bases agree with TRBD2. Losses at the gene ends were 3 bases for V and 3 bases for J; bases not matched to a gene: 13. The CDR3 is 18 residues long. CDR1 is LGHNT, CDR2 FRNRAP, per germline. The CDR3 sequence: CASGFITSGQGRTDTQYF. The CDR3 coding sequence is TGTGCTAGTGGTTTCATCACTAGCGGGCAGGGGCGGACAGATACGCAGTATTTT.

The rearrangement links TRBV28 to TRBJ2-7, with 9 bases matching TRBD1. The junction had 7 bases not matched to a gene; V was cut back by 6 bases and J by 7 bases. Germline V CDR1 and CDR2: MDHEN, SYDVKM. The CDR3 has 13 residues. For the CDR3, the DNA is TGTGCCAGCAGGGGACAGGGACGTGGGGAGCAGTACTTC. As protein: CASRGQGRGEQYF.

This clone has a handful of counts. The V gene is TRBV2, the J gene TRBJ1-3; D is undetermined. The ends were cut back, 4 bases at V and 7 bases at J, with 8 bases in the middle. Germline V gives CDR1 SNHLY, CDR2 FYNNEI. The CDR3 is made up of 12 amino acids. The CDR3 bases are TGTGCCAGCAGTGTTCAGGCGAACACCATATATTTT. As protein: CASSVQANTIYF.

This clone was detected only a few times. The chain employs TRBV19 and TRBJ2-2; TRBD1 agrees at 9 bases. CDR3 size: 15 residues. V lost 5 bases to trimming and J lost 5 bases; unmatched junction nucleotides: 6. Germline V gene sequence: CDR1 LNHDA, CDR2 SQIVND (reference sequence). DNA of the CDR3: TGTGCCAGTAGTTCCGGGACAGGGATGACCGGGGAGCTGTTTTTT. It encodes CASSSGTGMTGELFF.

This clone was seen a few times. CDR3 nucleotides: TGCGCCAGCAGCGCCCTAGCGGGATCCCAAGAGACCCAGTACTTC. Protein: CASSALAGSQETQYF. The chain carries TRBV5-1 and TRBJ2-5, with 9 bases aligning to TRBD2. J gave up 1 base and V 4 bases, and 5 bases lay outside the gene matches. The CDR3 length is 15 residues. The germline V gene has CDR1 SGHRS and CDR2 YFSETQ.

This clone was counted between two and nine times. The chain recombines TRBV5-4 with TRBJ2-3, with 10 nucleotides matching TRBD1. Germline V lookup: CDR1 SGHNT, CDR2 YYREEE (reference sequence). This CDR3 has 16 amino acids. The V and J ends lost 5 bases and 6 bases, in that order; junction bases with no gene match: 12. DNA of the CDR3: TGTGCCAGCAGTTTCTCCCCGGGACAGGGGACGGATACGCAGTATTTT. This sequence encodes CASSFSPGQGTDTQYF.